This TCR beta chain was identified in a study of human T cells and chemical hapten exposure. Study details: Sensitization applied 2% DPC to roughly 2 cm by roughly 2 cm of upper inner arm skin. Largely, small differences in pooled library volume made per-sample TCR yields vary.

Noted time point: pre-sensitization, week 0. Treatment defined: therapeutic diphenylcyclopropenone sensitization with weekly scalp DPC. Study results and limitations: Having alopecia, donors may respond immunologically unlike healthy people. TCRs exceeding 1 in 1000 frequency stayed unchanged with DPC sensitization.

The CDR3 consists of 14 residues. Germline CDR1 SEHNR, CDR2 FQNEAQ (reference sequence). Trimming stripped 6 bases from V and 4 bases from J, with 16 bases between. Via MiXCR, TCRdb re-called the RACE reads, giving one row per CDR3 protein. The table lists approximately 370,000 distinct CDR3 sequences, roughly 6% of them singletons. This clonotype turned up a few times. The target antigen is unknown. The chain employs TRBV7-9 and TRBJ2-7, with D unresolved. The receptor's source is a woman aged 18-29 years with alopecia areata. Some clones in this sample may be carry-over from other donors' samples. This specimen consisted of whole blood, obtained in connection with sensitization to the hapten diphenylcyclopropenone (DPC). The DNA for the CDR3 is TGTGCCAGCAGTCAGTCACCCGGCGAGTACGAGCAGTACTTC. It is translated as CASSQSPGEYEQYF.